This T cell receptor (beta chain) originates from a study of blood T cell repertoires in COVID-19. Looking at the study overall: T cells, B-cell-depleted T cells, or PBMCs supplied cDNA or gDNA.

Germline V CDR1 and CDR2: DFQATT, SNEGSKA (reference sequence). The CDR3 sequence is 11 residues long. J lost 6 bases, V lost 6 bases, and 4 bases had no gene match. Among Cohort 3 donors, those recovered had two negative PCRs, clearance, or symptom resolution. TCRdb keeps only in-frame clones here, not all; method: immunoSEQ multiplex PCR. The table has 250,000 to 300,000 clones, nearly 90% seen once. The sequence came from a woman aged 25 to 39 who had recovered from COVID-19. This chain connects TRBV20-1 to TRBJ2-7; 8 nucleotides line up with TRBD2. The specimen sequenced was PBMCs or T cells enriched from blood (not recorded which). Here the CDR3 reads CSAPGGVEQYF. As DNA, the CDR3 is TGCAGTGCCCCGGGAGGGGTCGAGCAGTACTTC.